This TCR beta chain originates from a study of early T cells in non-severe SARS-CoV-2 infection. The CDR3 has 12 residues. V shed 3 bases and J shed 6 bases, with 7 bases lying between them. In the library, individual cDNA molecules carried attached unique molecular identifiers. TCRdb used MiXCR to reprocess the 5' RACE reads, holding one entry per CDR3 protein. This sample has over 75,000 distinct CDR3 sequences; 15% occur once, and the top ten carry less than 7%. This clonotype was counted at least ten times. This chain links TRBV12-3 or TRBV12-4 with TRBJ2-3, with D unresolved. Material for sequencing was whole blood. The source of this sequence is an adult who was a healthcare worker with PCR-confirmed SARS-CoV-2 infection or an uninfected control (not recorded which). CDR3 sequence reads: CASSFSRDTQYF. As DNA, the CDR3 is TGTGCCAGCAGTTTTAGTAGGGATACGCAGTATTTT.